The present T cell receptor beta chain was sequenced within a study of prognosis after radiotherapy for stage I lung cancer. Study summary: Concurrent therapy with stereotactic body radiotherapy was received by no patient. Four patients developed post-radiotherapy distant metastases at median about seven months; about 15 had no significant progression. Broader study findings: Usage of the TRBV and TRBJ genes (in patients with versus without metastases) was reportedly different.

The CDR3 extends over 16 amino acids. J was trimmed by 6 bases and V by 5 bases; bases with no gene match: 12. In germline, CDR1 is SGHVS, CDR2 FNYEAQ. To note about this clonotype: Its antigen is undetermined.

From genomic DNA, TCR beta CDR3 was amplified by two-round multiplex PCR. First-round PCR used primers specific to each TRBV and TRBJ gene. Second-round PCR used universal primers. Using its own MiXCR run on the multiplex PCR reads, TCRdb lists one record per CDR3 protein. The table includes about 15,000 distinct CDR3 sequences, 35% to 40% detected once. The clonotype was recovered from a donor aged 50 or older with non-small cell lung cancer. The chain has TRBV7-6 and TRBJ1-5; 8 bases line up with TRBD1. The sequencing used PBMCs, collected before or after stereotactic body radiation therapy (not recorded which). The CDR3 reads CASSPGQVVPGQPQHF. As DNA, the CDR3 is TGTGCCAGCAGCCCGGGACAGGTGGTACCGGGTCAGCCCCAGCATTTT.